The 2 T cell receptor beta chains given below trace back to one sample, sequenced in a study of type 1 and type 2 diabetes patients. Genomic DNA was the PCR template. Multiplex PCR with 30 forward and 13 reverse primers amplified the TCR beta CDR3. TCRdb used MiXCR to reprocess the multiplex PCR reads, holding one entry per CDR3 protein. The repertoire includes fewer than 300,000 distinct CDR3 sequences, roughly 48% of them detected once, and roughly 13% sits in the top ten. The specimen was peripheral blood mononuclear cells (PBMCs). These receptors were obtained from a man in his late teens or twenties with type 2 diabetes.

The rearrangement links TRBV18 to TRBJ1-1; D not certain. Germline V CDR1 and CDR2: KGHSH, LQKENI. V gave up 4 bases and J gave up 4 bases, with 10 bases separating them. The CDR3 extends over 13 amino acids. CDR3 region: CASSLARITEAFF. CDR3 bases: TGTGCCAGCTCACTTGCCAGAATCACTGAAGCTTTCTTT.

This clonotype was counted only a few times. This chain uses TRBV7-9 with TRBJ2-1; TRBD2 agrees at 7 bases. Germline loops: CDR1 SEHNR, CDR2 FQNEAQ (reference sequence). V shed 6 bases, J shed 7 bases, and the junction held 6 bases outside the gene matches. This CDR3 contains 13 residues. This CDR3 is CASRSGGRNEQFF. DNA for the CDR3: TGTGCCAGCAGGTCGGGAGGCCGTAATGAGCAGTTCTTC.